The text below deals with one T cell receptor (beta chain). The data were obtained in a study of blood T cell repertoires in COVID-19. Using immunoSEQ multiplex PCR, the repertoire was profiled, and TCRdb retains in-frame clones only, with some absent. The table lists about 280,000 clones, approximately 85% of them singletons. Germline CDR1 MRHNA, CDR2 SNTAGT. V lost 6 bases and J lost 4, with 13 bases in between. The CDR3 spans 14 residues. This sequence originates from a man younger than 35 with active or convalescent COVID-19. This chain joins TRBV6-4 and TRBJ1-3, with D possibly matching TRBD1 (5 bases). The source material was peripheral blood. The CDR3 nucleotides read TGTGCCAGCAGCCCCGACAGTGAAGGAAACACCATATATTTT. This encodes CASSPDSEGNTIYF.